This TCR beta chain was obtained from a study of identical twins. Each CDR3 protein gets one entry after TCRdb re-called the 5' RACE reads with MiXCR. Of approximately 150,000 distinct CDR3 sequences listed, 3% to 4.5% are singletons. This clonotype has a count of ten or more. Germline CDR1 is SGHDT and CDR2 is YYEEEE. With 5 bases clipped from V and 1 base from J, the junction kept 7 bases outside the gene matches. There are 16 residues in the CDR3. The sample was memory T cells sorted from blood. The clonotype comes from a young man in good health. This sequence joins TRBV5-6 and TRBJ2-2; TRBD1 agrees at 8 bases. The CDR3 coding sequence is TGTGCCAGCAGATTGACAGGGGTATGGAACACCGGGGAGCTGTTTTTT. This gives the protein CASRLTGVWNTGELFF.